This T cell receptor beta chain is from a study of Graves' ophthalmopathy and Graves' hyperthyroidism. Unmatched junction bases numbered 13, after V lost 5 bases and J lost 2 bases. The CDR3 sequence is 18 residues long. CDR1 is MNHEY and CDR2 is SMNVEV in the germline V gene (reference sequence). Scientists amplified the TCR beta CDR3 regions from RNA transcripts. An opening RT-PCR round employed HTBI primers and preceded a second-round multiplex PCR. MiXCR, applied by TCRdb to the multiplex PCR reads, yields one record per CDR3 protein. Counted here are approximately 330,000 distinct CDR3 sequences, under 20% occurring once; the ten biggest clones make up roughly 12%. This clonotype was counted ten times or more.

The rearrangement joins TRBV27 to TRBJ2-7; 12 bases fit TRBD2. Sequenced: peripheral blood. This receptor was taken from an adult man with Graves' ophthalmopathy. The CDR3 nucleotides are TGTGCCAGCAGTATAGGACTAGCGGGGCGAGGGGGAACCTACGAGCAGTACTTC. The encoded protein is CASSIGLAGRGGTYEQYF.